The 22 T cell receptor beta chains listed next were all sequenced from one sample in a study of blood T cells in healthy people across ages. Then a second PCR, running roughly 7 to 11 cycles, was carried out with a sample-barcoded 5' primer and a J-beta primer mix. TCRdb reprocessed the 5' RACE reads with MiXCR, giving one entry per CDR3 protein. The sample has hundreds of thousands of distinct CDR3 sequences; approximately 50% are singletons. What was sequenced was blood. These receptor sequences come from a woman in her sixties or seventies in good health.

In DNA form, the CDR3 reads TGCAGTGCTAGAGATATTGAGGGACCGGGGGGTGGCTACACCTTC. Translation: CSARDIEGPGGGYTF. The genes are TRBV20-1 and TRBJ1-2, with a possible D match to TRBD1 (5 bases). Germline-derived CDR1 and CDR2 are DFQATT and SNEGSKA (reference sequence). The CDR3 sequence is 15 residues long. V dropped 0 bases and J dropped 7 bases, with 18 bases sitting between them.

This clonotype was detected a few times. The chain employs TRBV9 and TRBJ1-6, with D tentatively TRBD1 (5 bases). From germline, CDR1 is SGDLS and CDR2 YYNGEE. V dropped 0 bases and J dropped 7 bases, with 14 bases sitting between them. This CDR3 is 16 amino acids long. CDR3 sequence: CASSVGVGTENSPLHF. The CDR3 DNA reads TGTGCCAGCAGCGTAGGGGTCGGGACCGAGAATTCACCCCTCCACTTT.

The V gene is TRBV2, the J gene TRBJ2-7; no firm D call. Germline-derived CDR1 and CDR2 are SNHLY and FYNNEI. CDR3 length: 15 residues. V was clipped by 6 bases and J by 3 bases, with 18 bases between them. The chain's CDR3 is CASRPPGPQFYEQYF. CDR3 nucleotide sequence: TGTGCCAGCAGGCCGCCCGGACCGCAATTCTACGAGCAGTACTTC.

Worth noting for this clonotype: Germline is not matched at one junction end, which may reflect a read error. The chain couples TRBV10-3 to TRBJ2-1; D may be TRBD2 (5 bases). The length of the CDR3 is 13 residues. CDR1 is ENHRY and CDR2 is SYGVKD in the germline V gene. CDR3 sequence: CAIGSGVDNDQFF. CDR3 sequence (DNA): TGTGCCATCGGGAGTGGGGTCGACAATGACCAGTTCTTC.

This clonotype appeared a single time. The chain carries TRBV6-4 and TRBJ2-5; D is ambiguous. Near its end, the DNA agrees better with TRBJ2-7, so the J call may be wrong. The CDR3 runs 16 residues. Germline values: CDR1 MRHNA, CDR2 SNTAGT. The CDR3 region has the DNA TGTGCCAGCAGTGACTGGCAGCCCCCCCACCTCTACGAGCAGTACTTC. Translating it yields CASSDWQPPHLYEQYF.

The genes are TRBV20-1 and TRBJ1-4; 8 bases map to TRBD1. Germline assignment: CDR1 DFQATT and CDR2 SNEGSKA (reference sequence). The V and J ends lost 3 bases and 0 bases, in that order; junction bases with no gene match: 6. This CDR3 comprises 16 residues. The CDR3 sequence is CSARGQDFPTNEKLFF. CDR3 DNA sequence: TGCAGTGCTAGGGGACAGGATTTTCCAACTAATGAAAAACTGTTTTTT.

The gene calls are TRBV20-1 and TRBJ2-5; D possibly matches TRBD1 or TRBD2 (5 bases each). The V gene's germline CDR1 is DFQATT and CDR2 SNEGSKA (reference sequence). This CDR3 has 14 amino acids. V lost 3 bases to trimming and J lost 4 bases, with 15 bases between them. The CDR3 reads CSARSLGVAETQYF. Here the CDR3 DNA reads TGCAGTGCTAGGTCCTTGGGGGTCGCAGAGACCCAGTACTTC.

In its sample, this clonotype was seen a few times. The CDR3: CATSPTGELFF. The CDR3 nucleotides read TGTGCCACCTCTCCCACCGGGGAGCTGTTTTTT. This chain uses TRBV10-3 with TRBJ2-2; no reliable D call. The CDR3 covers 11 residues. Germline CDR1 reads ENHRY; CDR2 reads SYGVKD. Trimming removed 10 bases from V and 4 bases from J, with 7 bases in between.

The chain recombines TRBV4-2 with TRBJ1-1; tentative D call: TRBD1 (5 bases). Deletions cut 5 bases from V and 2 bases from J, with 9 bases between. CDR3 length: 13 residues. Germline assignment: CDR1 LGHNA and CDR2 YNFKEQ. DNA for the CDR3: TGTGCCAGCAGCAACGGGGGTAACACTGAAGCTTTCTTT. It codes for CASSNGGNTEAFF.

This clonotype was recorded many times. One junction end does not reproduce the germline sequence, and a read error may be involved. This sequence joins TRBV9 and TRBJ2-7, with a tentative D call TRBD1 (6 bases). Germline V gene data show CDR1 as SGDLS and CDR2 as YYNGEE. The CDR3 spans 14 residues. The DNA of the CDR3 is TGCGCCAGCAGCGTGGTGGACAGCTCCTACGAGCAGTACTTC. This translates into CASSVVDSSYEQYF.

This clonotype was counted a few times. This chain connects TRBV25-1 to TRBJ1-1; perhaps TRBD1 as D (6 bases). V dropped 3 bases and J dropped 13 bases, with 12 bases sitting between them. The germline V gene has CDR1 MGHDK and CDR2 SYGVNS. The CDR3 is made up of 11 amino acids. As DNA, the CDR3 is TGTGCCAGCAGTGACAGGGGAGCATTTTTCTTT. Its translation: CASSDRGAFFF.

With respect to this clonotype: One end of the junction is discordant with germline, which a read error may explain. The V call is TRBV7-2, the J call TRBJ2-1; 12 bases match TRBD2. Germline CDR1 is SGHTA and CDR2 is FQGNSA. The CDR3 runs to 15 residues. CDR3 coding DNA: TGTGCCGGCAGCTCAACTAGCGGGAGGCGGGATGAGCAGTTCTTC. The encoded protein is CAGSSTSGRRDEQFF.

The genes are TRBV3-1 and TRBJ2-5; unclear D gene. The end of the DNA fits TRBJ2-7 better, so the J call may be wrong. In germline, CDR1 is LGHDT, CDR2 YNNKEL (reference sequence). This CDR3 region has 14 residues. CDR3: CASSQVMGLYEQYF. CDR3 in DNA: TGTGCCAGCAGCCAAGTGATGGGGTTGTACGAGCAGTACTTC.

The CDR3 here is CAWSVLAGANNEQYF. As DNA, the CDR3 is TGTGCCTGGAGTGTATTGGCGGGGGCGAACAACGAGCAGTACTTC. V and J are TRBV30 and TRBJ2-5, with a weak D call TRBD2 (7 bases). The J call is in doubt because the DNA end fits TRBJ2-7 better. The CDR3 is made up of 15 amino acids. Germline V lookup: CDR1 GTSNPN, CDR2 SVGIG (reference sequence).

The rearrangement uses TRBV5-1 and TRBJ2-1, with 14 bases matching TRBD2. The CDR3 covers 16 residues. V dropped 4 bases and J dropped 7; count of bases not matched to a gene: 7. Looked up from germline, CDR1 is SGHRS and CDR2 is YFSETQ. The CDR3 loop is CASSRGLAGEGNEQFF. CDR3 bases: TGCGCCAGCAGCCGGGGACTAGCGGGAGAGGGTAATGAGCAGTTCTTC.

This clonotype has just a few counts. The genes are TRBV20-1 and TRBJ2-5, with D unclear. The V end lost 6 bases, the J end lost 2 bases, and 10 bases lay between the germline ends. The length of the CDR3 is 12 residues. The germline gives CDR1 DFQATT, CDR2 SNEGSKA (reference sequence). The CDR3 nucleotides are TGCAGTGCGCTGACTGATCAAGAGACCCAGTACTTC. Translating gives CSALTDQETQYF.

The rearrangement uses TRBV20-1 and TRBJ2-7; the D gene is possibly TRBD1 (6 bases). In germline, CDR1 is DFQATT, CDR2 SNEGSKA (reference sequence). There are 15 residues in the CDR3. Deletions cut 6 bases from V and 3 bases from J, with 21 bases between. CDR3 sequence: CSAHESGDKYYEQYF. Here the CDR3 DNA reads TGCAGTGCCCATGAATCAGGGGACAAATACTACGAGCAGTACTTC.

The gene calls are TRBV4-3 and TRBJ2-7, with 7 bases fitting TRBD2. The J call is doubtful: the DNA matches TRBJ2-5 better. This CDR3 has 17 amino acids. The germline V gene encodes CDR1 LGHNA and CDR2 YSLEER. The CDR3 loop is CASSQDHVGRFQETQYF. The CDR3, as DNA: TGCGCCAGCAGCCAAGATCACGTCGGGAGGTTTCAAGAGACCCAGTACTTC.

The chain has TRBV7-2 and TRBJ2-1, with 7 bases aligning to TRBD2. The J call may not be correct, given that the DNA end is closer to TRBJ2-7. This CDR3 spans 15 amino acids. The germline CDR1 and CDR2 sequences are SGHTA and FQGNSA. The CDR3 nucleotides are TGTGCCAGCAGCCCCGGGGGGAGCTCCTACAATGAGCAGTACTTC. Amino acid sequence: CASSPGGSSYNEQYF.

This clonotype has more than one count but fewer than ten. The chain has TRBV7-8 and TRBJ2-5; 10 bases agree with TRBD2. The DNA matches TRBJ2-7 better at its end, which makes the J call doubtful. The CDR3 loop spans 15 amino acids. The germline gives CDR1 SGHVS, CDR2 FQNEAQ. The CDR3 here is CASSLALAGADEQYF. CDR3 coding DNA: TGTGCCAGCAGCTTAGCGCTAGCGGGAGCTGACGAGCAGTACTTC.

Points on this clonotype: The junction and the germline gene differ at one end; a read error may be behind it. This sequence joins TRBV27 and TRBJ2-3, with 12 bases aligning to TRBD2. Germline CDR1 is MNHEY and CDR2 is SMNVEV (reference sequence). The CDR3 sequence is 16 residues long. The CDR3 DNA reads TGTGCCAGCAGTGCGACGACTAGCGGGAGAGTTGATATGCAGTATTTT. The encoded protein is CASSATTSGRVDMQYF.

The table lists this clonotype with a few counts. The rearrangement links TRBV28 to TRBJ2-7; D might be TRBD2 (6 bases). Germline V gene lookup returns CDR1 MDHEN and CDR2 SYDVKM. Trimming removed 8 bases from V and 0 bases from J, with 11 bases in between. The CDR3 contains 13 residues. The CDR3 reads CASWGDPSYEQYF. CDR3 nucleotide sequence: TGTGCCAGCTGGGGGGACCCCTCCTACGAGCAGTACTTC. Full variable domain (remainder filled in from reference TRBV28 and TRBJ2-7): DVKVTQSSRYLVKRTGEKVFLECVQDMDHENMFWYRQDPGLGLRLIYFSYDVKMKEKGDIPEGYSVSREKKERFSLILESASTNQTSMYLCASWGDPSYEQYFGPGTRLTVT.